This entry lists 28 T cell receptor beta chains sequenced from one sample in a study of cytomegalovirus exposure and HLA in healthy donors. Repertoires were generated with immunoSEQ multiplex PCR, while TCRdb's copy carries only in-frame clones and drops some. This table has more than 250,000 clones, about nine tenths appearing once. The sequencing input was PBMCs. The receptors were sampled from a woman younger than 30 in good health and CMV-seronegative.

The chain joins TRBV28 to TRBJ1-5; D is possibly TRBD1 (6 bases). The CDR3 has 14 residues. V lost 2 bases and J 3 bases, leaving 8 bases between the germline ends. Germline loops: CDR1 MDHEN, CDR2 SYDVKM. The CDR3 spells CASSLTGINQPQHF. DNA of the CDR3: TGTGCCAGCAGTTTAACAGGGATCAATCAGCCCCAGCATTTT. The whole variable domain, remainder taken from reference TRBV28 and TRBJ1-5, is DVKVTQSSRYLVKRTGEKVFLECVQDMDHENMFWYRQDPGLGLRLIYFSYDVKMKEKGDIPEGYSVSREKKERFSLILESASTNQTSMYLCASSLTGINQPQHFGDGTRLSIL.

The rearrangement links TRBV28 to TRBJ2-3; maybe TRBD1 (5 bases). CDR3 length: 13 amino acids. The V end was cut by 5 bases, the J end by 8 bases, with 14 bases between. In germline, CDR1 is MDHEN, CDR2 SYDVKM. CDR3 DNA sequence: TGTGCCAGCAGTGGACATACACAAGGTACGCAGTATTTT. As protein: CASSGHTQGTQYF. The complete variable domain, with remaining parts taken from reference TRBV28 and TRBJ2-3, reads DVKVTQSSRYLVKRTGEKVFLECVQDMDHENMFWYRQDPGLGLRLIYFSYDVKMKEKGDIPEGYSVSREKKERFSLILESASTNQTSMYLCASSGHTQGTQYFGPGTRLTVL.

The V and J genes are TRBV6-1 and TRBJ2-6; D gene ambiguous. Germline CDR1 and CDR2: MNHNS and SASEGT. The CDR3 consists of 13 residues. V shed 7 bases and J shed 0 bases, with 4 bases lying between them. Here the CDR3 DNA reads TGTGCCAGCATGGCCTCTGGGGCCAACGTCCTGACTTTC. Protein product: CASMASGANVLTF.

This sequence joins TRBV29-1 and TRBJ1-2; TRBD1 agrees at 7 bases. The V gene's germline CDR1 is SQVTM and CDR2 ANQGSEA. CDR3 length: 13 amino acids. The V segment lost 4 bases and the J segment 7 bases; nucleotides outside the gene matches: 9. The CDR3 nucleotides are TGCAGCGTTGCACAGGGGCGTGGGAGTGGCTACACCTTC. It translates to CSVAQGRGSGYTF.

The chain links TRBV5-6 to TRBJ2-1; 10 bases agree with TRBD1. V shed 4 bases, J shed 5 bases, and the junction held 6 bases outside the gene matches. The CDR3 sequence is 15 residues long. The germline CDR1 and CDR2 sequences are SGHDT and YYEEEE. The chain's CDR3 is CASSRRGQGHNEQFF. For the CDR3, the DNA is TGTGCCAGCAGCCGTAGGGGACAGGGGCACAATGAGCAGTTCTTC.

This clone was seen only a few times. The J gene is TRBJ2-7, the V gene TRBV29-1; D is possibly TRBD1 (5 bases). V was trimmed by 0 bases and J by 0 bases, leaving 9 bases between them. The CDR3 is 14 amino acids. Germline CDR1 is SQVTM and CDR2 is ANQGSEA. CDR3 sequence reads: CSVEETRASYEQYF. CDR3 nucleotides: TGCAGCGTTGAAGAGACCAGGGCCTCCTACGAGCAGTACTTC.

The chain carries TRBV27 and TRBJ2-5, with 13 bases lining up with TRBD2. Germline loops: CDR1 MNHEY, CDR2 SMNVEV (reference sequence). The CDR3 covers 16 residues. The trim removed 5 bases at V and 1 base at J, leaving 4 bases unmatched. CDR3: CASSAGLAGAQETQYF. CDR3 nucleotide sequence: TGTGCCAGCAGTGCAGGACTAGCGGGAGCCCAAGAGACCCAGTACTTC.

This clone has a single count. The chain links TRBV11-2 to TRBJ2-4; 13 bases are a match to TRBD2. The CDR3 loop spans 15 amino acids. Trimming removed 7 bases from V and 11 bases from J; junction bases left unmatched: 11. Germline V gene lookup returns CDR1 SGHAT and CDR2 FQNNGV. The DNA of the CDR3 is TGTGCCAGCACCGAGACTAGCGGGAGGCCTGCGGTTCAGTACTTC. This encodes CASTETSGRPAVQYF.

CDR3 in amino acids: CASSSPTNTGELFF. The CDR3 DNA reads TGTGCCAGCAGTTCTCCTACGAACACCGGGGAGCTGTTTTTT. The chain carries TRBV28 and TRBJ2-2; D gene uncertain. Trimming cost V 4 bases and J 0 bases, with 6 bases left between them. There are 14 residues in the CDR3. Germline-derived CDR1 and CDR2 are MDHEN and SYDVKM.

The rearrangement links TRBV7-3 to TRBJ2-1; TRBD2 matches at 9 bases. The trim removed 4 bases at V and 6 bases at J, leaving 16 bases unmatched. Germline V CDR1 and CDR2: SGHTA, FQGTGA. The CDR3 has 18 amino acids. CDR3 coding DNA: TGTGCCAGCAGCTCCCATGGGGCCCGACTAGCGGCAGTCAATGAGCAGTTCTTC. Encoded protein: CASSSHGARLAAVNEQFF.

This clone was picked up a small number of times. The CDR3 DNA sequence: TGTGCCAGAGGGGGCTCCTACGAGCAGTACTTC. It yields the protein CARGGSYEQYF. The rearrangement uses TRBV19 and TRBJ2-7; D might be TRBD1 (6 bases). CDR3 size: 11 residues. Germline V gene data show CDR1 as LNHDA and CDR2 as SQIVND (reference sequence). V was cut by 9 bases and J by 0 bases, with 6 bases left in between.

The rearrangement uses TRBV5-4 and TRBJ2-2; 7 nucleotides align to TRBD2. This CDR3 contains 15 residues. With V trimmed by 4 bases and J by 5 bases, 8 bases remained unmatched. Looked up from germline, CDR1 is SGHNT and CDR2 is YYREEE (reference sequence). The CDR3 DNA follows: TGTGCCAGCAGCCAAATCGGGGAGGGGACCGGGGAGCTGTTTTTT. It yields the protein CASSQIGEGTGELFF.

The CDR3 DNA is TGCGCCAGCAATGACCTCGGACAGGGGAACGGGGAGCTGTTTTTT. Amino acid sequence: CASNDLGQGNGELFF. J is TRBJ2-2 and V is TRBV5-1; TRBD1 agrees at 9 bases. Trimming removed 6 bases from V and 7 bases from J; junction bases left unmatched: 10. Germline CDR1 SGHRS, CDR2 YFSETQ. The CDR3 contains 15 residues.

CDR3 coding DNA: TGTGCCAGCAGTGAGGAAGGGGCCTATGGCTACACCTTC. It encodes CASSEEGAYGYTF. The chain is built from TRBV25-1 and TRBJ1-2, with TRBD1 as a possible D gene (5 bases). V lost 3 bases and J lost 4, with 9 bases in between. CDR3 size: 13 residues. Germline values: CDR1 MGHDK, CDR2 SYGVNS.

The chain is built from TRBV9 and TRBJ2-1; weak D call: TRBD2 (5 bases). The CDR3 is made up of 15 amino acids. CDR1 and CDR2 (germline): SGDLS, YYNGEE. V lost 0 bases, J lost 4 bases, and 11 bases lay in between. The CDR3 spells CASSVGSGIYNEQFF. CDR3 coding DNA: TGTGCCAGCAGCGTAGGATCCGGGATTTACAATGAGCAGTTCTTC.

V gene TRBV7-2 combines with J gene TRBJ2-1, with D tentatively TRBD2 (6 bases). CDR1 is SGHTA, CDR2 FQGNSA, per germline. V was trimmed by 3 bases and J by 10 bases, leaving 10 bases between them. The CDR3 covers 12 residues. Here the CDR3 DNA reads TGTGCCAGCAGCTTGTATAGCGGAGAGCAGTTCTTC. Protein product: CASSLYSGEQFF.

V is TRBV7-3 and J is TRBJ1-2; 8 bases are a match to TRBD1. The CDR3 consists of 13 residues. Germline V CDR1 and CDR2: SGHTA, FQGTGA. Losses at the gene ends were 5 bases for V and 4 bases for J; bases not matched to a gene: 3. This CDR3 reads CASSQGAGYGYTF. The CDR3 DNA reads as TGTGCCAGCAGCCAGGGGGCTGGCTATGGCTACACCTTC.

This chain joins TRBV7-8 and TRBJ1-5, with 8 bases matching TRBD1. Trimming took 4 bases from V and 0 from J; bases not matched to a gene: 11. CDR1 is SGHVS and CDR2 is FQNEAQ in the germline V gene. The CDR3 covers 18 residues. For the CDR3, the DNA is TGTGCCAGCAGCTCCCTGGGGGACAGGTCATATAGCAATCAGCCCCAGCATTTT. Protein: CASSSLGDRSYSNQPQHF.

V is TRBV29-1 and J is TRBJ2-5; weak D call: TRBD2 (6 bases). This CDR3 contains 14 residues. The germline gives CDR1 SQVTM, CDR2 ANQGSEA. V lost 4 bases and J 4 bases, leaving 16 bases between the germline ends. Here the CDR3 reads CSVGLNHGGETQYF. The CDR3 region has the DNA TGCAGCGTTGGGTTGAATCACGGGGGAGAGACCCAGTACTTC.

The rearrangement joins TRBV5-6 to TRBJ1-2; possibly TRBD1 for D (6 bases). Germline loops: CDR1 SGHDT, CDR2 YYEEEE. CDR3 size: 14 residues. The V and J ends lost 3 bases and 1 base respectively, with 10 bases between them. The CDR3 protein is CASSWGQVNYGYTF. For the CDR3, the DNA is TGTGCCAGCAGCTGGGGACAAGTTAACTATGGCTACACCTTC.

This rearrangement joins TRBV4-3 to TRBJ1-1; D is uncertain. The CDR3 is 15 residues long. The germline CDR1 and CDR2 sequences are LGHNA and YSLEER. Trimming removed 0 bases from V and 3 bases from J, with 11 bases in between. The CDR3 sequence is CASSQDRERHTEAFF. The DNA of the CDR3 is TGCGCCAGCAGCCAAGATCGAGAACGTCACACTGAAGCTTTCTTT.

V gene TRBV5-1 combines with J gene TRBJ2-1; 7 bases match TRBD2. The V segment lost 1 base and the J segment 3 bases; nucleotides outside the gene matches: 4. The CDR3 is 15 amino acids. Germline values: CDR1 SGHRS, CDR2 YFSETQ. CDR3 amino acids: CASSLRLADYNEQFF. CDR3 sequence (DNA): TGCGCCAGCAGCTTGCGACTAGCCGACTACAATGAGCAGTTCTTC.

The genes are TRBV2 and TRBJ2-1; TRBD2 matches 7 bases. This CDR3 contains 17 residues. The V segment lost 4 bases and the J segment 1 base; nucleotides outside the gene matches: 10. From germline, CDR1 is SNHLY and CDR2 FYNNEI. The CDR3 region is CASSGDGGSRSYNEQFF. The CDR3 DNA is TGTGCCAGCAGTGGGGATGGCGGGAGTAGGTCCTACAATGAGCAGTTCTTC.

The chain is built from TRBV18 and TRBJ2-5; 7 nucleotides match TRBD1. The J segment lost 2 bases and the V segment lost 6 bases, leaving 18 bases of the junction unmatched. CDR1 and CDR2 (germline): KGHSH, LQKENI. This CDR3 is 18 amino acids long. This CDR3 reads CASSLIRPGTDLQETQYF. CDR3 bases: TGTGCCAGCTCCCTCATCCGTCCCGGGACAGACTTACAAGAGACCCAGTACTTC.

This chain connects TRBV5-1 to TRBJ2-1, with unresolved D. Germline CDR1 is SGHRS and CDR2 is YFSETQ. The CDR3 runs 13 residues. V lost 0 bases and J lost 5, with 6 bases in between. The CDR3 protein is CASSLGLNNEQFF. Here the CDR3 DNA reads TGCGCCAGCAGCTTGGGGCTTAACAATGAGCAGTTCTTC. Full variable domain (outside the CDR3, taken from reference TRBV5-1 and TRBJ2-1): KAGVTQTPRYLIKTRGQQVTLSCSPISGHRSVSWYQQTPGQGLQFLFEYFSETQRNKGNFPGRFSGRQFSNSRSEMNVSTLELGDSALYLCASSLGLNNEQFFGPGTRLTVL.

V and J are TRBV28 and TRBJ1-5; D remains unclear. V was clipped by 1 base and J by 3 bases, with 16 bases between them. CDR1 and CDR2 from the germline V gene are MDHEN and SYDVKM. This CDR3 has 17 amino acids. This CDR3 reads CASSLLARYEDNQPQHF. For the CDR3, the DNA is TGTGCCAGCAGTTTATTAGCGAGGTACGAGGACAATCAGCCCCAGCATTTT.

The CDR3 is CASSLIAQGNTEAFF. The DNA of the CDR3 is TGTGCCAGCAGCTTAATTGCACAGGGGAACACTGAAGCTTTCTTT. V gene TRBV7-3 combines with J gene TRBJ1-1; TRBD1 might be the D (6 bases). The germline gives CDR1 SGHTA, CDR2 FQGTGA. The CDR3 totals 15 residues. The V end lost 1 base, the J end lost 1 base, and 10 bases lay between the germline ends.

This clone was seen a few times. The chain uses TRBV18 and TRBJ1-4; 10 bases are a match to TRBD1. Germline assignment: CDR1 KGHSH and CDR2 LQKENI. V dropped 3 bases and J dropped 4; count of bases not matched to a gene: 5. This CDR3 region has 16 residues. This CDR3 reads CASSPGQGLLNEKLFF. The DNA for the CDR3 is TGTGCCAGCTCACCGGGACAGGGGCTCCTTAATGAAAAACTGTTTTTT.